A selection of T cell receptor beta chains follows, all from one sample in a study of T cells in Graves' hyperthyroidism and ophthalmopathy. TCRdb reprocessed the multiplex PCR reads via MiXCR and lists one record per CDR3 protein. The data show around 260,000 distinct CDR3 sequences, 25% seen once. Sample: blood. The receptors shown here come from a man aged 35-49 years with Graves' hyperthyroidism that later progressed to Graves' ophthalmopathy. CDR3s include the opening cysteine and the closing phenylalanine or tryptophan. Each record gives: J gene, D gene, clone size, V gene, CDR3 length, CDR3 DNA, CDR3 protein. A D gene is named only where the DNA matches it firmly. Size is stated for part of the rows, as once, few or many counts, or as a class when the clone is expanded.

TRBJ2-7	.	.	TRBV7-2	14	TGTGCCAGCAGCTTAGTTGGTAGTCCCCACGAGCAGTACTTC	CASSLVGSPHEQYF
TRBJ1-3	.	many	TRBV6-5	15	TGTGCCAGCAGTCTAGGGTTTTCCTCTGGAAACACCATATATTTT	CASSLGFSSGNTIYF
TRBJ2-5	.	.	TRBV2	13	TGTGCCAGCAGTTACTGGGGCCCCGAGACCCAGTACTTC	CASSYWGPETQYF
TRBJ2-5	TRBD1	many	TRBV20-1	16	TGCAGTGCTATACCCACAGGGGCGCTGTACCAAGAGACCCAGTACTTC	CSAIPTGALYQETQYF
TRBJ2-7	.	many	TRBV24-1	15	TGTGCCACCAGTGCCATATCAGGCGGGGCCTACGAGCAGTACTTC	CATSAISGGAYEQYF
TRBJ1-1	.	.	TRBV11-1	16	TGTGCCAGCAGCGAGCCGGGGCGGGGGACATACACTGAAGCTTTCTTT	CASSEPGRGTYTEAFF
TRBJ1-2	TRBD1	.	TRBV10-1	16	TGCGCCAGCAGTGACCTAAAGGGACAGGCGTCCTCAGGCTACACCTTC	CASSDLKGQASSGYTF
TRBJ2-7	.	.	TRBV29-1	14	TGCAGCGTTTACGGCAGGGCCGGCTCCTACGAGCAGTACTTC	CSVYGRAGSYEQYF
TRBJ1-1	TRBD1	few	TRBV29-1	12	TGCAGGGCTGAACAGGGGTACACTGAAGCTTTCTTT	CRAEQGYTEAFF
TRBJ2-7	TRBD2	medium-sized	TRBV2	15	TGTGCCAGCAGTGAGGGACTAGCGGGAATGGACGAGCAGTACTTC	CASSEGLAGMDEQYF
TRBJ1-2	TRBD1	many	TRBV4-2	16	TGTGCCAGCAGCTCCCGGGACAGGGGGGGCAAGGATGGCTACACCTTC	CASSSRDRGGKDGYTF
TRBJ2-3	TRBD2	.	TRBV11-2	15	TGTGCCAGCAGCCGATCAGGACTAGCGGGAGATACGCAGTATTTT	CASSRSGLAGDTQYF
TRBJ1-2	.	many	TRBV7-9	14	TGTGCCAGCAGCTTCGAGGGGTCAGCCTATGGCTACACCTTC	CASSFEGSAYGYTF
TRBJ2-7	TRBD2	many	TRBV28	14	TGTGCCAGCAGTTTAACTAGCGGGAGTAGCGAGCAGTACTTC	CASSLTSGSSEQYF
TRBJ2-2	.	many	TRBV20-1	12	TGCAGTGCTTGGGTGCGGACCGGGGAGCTGTTTTTT	CSAWVRTGELFF
TRBJ2-7	TRBD1	many	TRBV5-1	16	TGCGCCAGCAGCTTGGCTCCACGGGACAGGGGAGGCGAGCAGTACTTC	CASSLAPRDRGGEQYF
TRBJ1-1	.	.	TRBV6-2/TRBV6-3	13	TGTGCCAGCAGTTATCTCGGGGGAACTGAAGCTTTCTTT	CASSYLGGTEAFF
TRBJ2-5	.	many	TRBV5-1	13	TGCGCCAGCAGTAAGAGGGGGCAAGAGACCCAGTACTTC	CASSKRGQETQYF
TRBJ1-1	.	many	TRBV19	13	TGTGCCAGTACCTCCGGGACTCCTAGGGCAGCTTTCTTT	CASTSGTPRAAFF
TRBJ2-7	.	many	TRBV30	13	TGTGCCTGGAGTGAGCGGGTGGATGGGGAGCAGTACTTC	CAWSERVDGEQYF
TRBJ1-1	.	many	TRBV15	13	TGTGCCACCAGCATTGGGAGGAACACTGAAGCTTTCTTT	CATSIGRNTEAFF
TRBJ2-7	.	.	TRBV6-2/TRBV6-3	13	TGTGCCAGCATAGGGACACAACTTTCGGAGCAGTACTTC	CASIGTQLSEQYF
TRBJ1-2	TRBD1	many	TRBV11-1	17	TGTGCCAGCAGGCCAACCGGGACAGAAAACGATAACTATGGCTACACCTTC	CASRPTGTENDNYGYTF
TRBJ2-7	TRBD2	.	TRBV6-1	15	TGTGCCAGCAGTAAACTAGCGGGAGGAGCGGTCGAGCAGTACTTC	CASSKLAGGAVEQYF
TRBJ2-2	TRBD1	many	TRBV27	15	TGTGCCAGCGGAGATCCCGGACAGGGATCGGGGGAGCTGTTTTTT	CASGDPGQGSGELFF
TRBJ2-7	.	.	TRBV7-2	14	TGTGCCAGCAGCTTAGCGATGAGAGGCCACGAGCAGTACTTC	CASSLAMRGHEQYF
TRBJ1-1	.	.	TRBV18	14	TGTGCCAGCTCACCAAGGGGCCCGGGCACTGAAGCTTTCTTT	CASSPRGPGTEAFF
TRBJ1-2	.	many	TRBV6-1	12	TGTGCCGGCAGTGAGTCGCGCTATGGCTACACCTTC	CAGSESRYGYTF